This record looks at one T cell receptor (beta chain) sequence and its context. Its cognate antigen is unknown. The germline V gene encodes CDR1 MDHEN and CDR2 SYDVKM. This CDR3 comprises 18 residues. This record belongs to a study of CXCR3-negative and CXCR3-positive naive CD8 T cells. Across the whole study: TRB reads totalled about 140 million, about 1.5 +/- 0.3 million per library.

Every CD8+ T cell subset underwent triplicate sorting at around 300,000 cells apiece. Study-level points and caveats: CXCR3 expression dropped partially after cryopreservation, and most assays relied on fresh PBMCs. Comparably high diversity was seen in both naive subsets, and much lower diversity in memory CD8+ cells.

cDNA libraries for TRB were generated by 5' RACE incorporating UMI labels. Reanalyzing the 5' RACE reads, TCRdb keeps one entry per CDR3 protein, without DNA. In all, the sample yields about 38,000 distinct CDR3 sequences. The sample comprised memory CD8+ T cells from blood. The clonotype comes from a human donor in good health. Some clones in this sample may be carry-over from other donors' samples. The rearrangement uses TRBV28 and TRBJ2-2; TCRdb gives TRBD1 as the D gene, but with no DNA this cannot be confirmed. The CDR3 loop is CASSLGLGQPRYTGELFF. Together with reference TRBV28 and TRBJ2-2, the CDR3 gives the full variable domain: DVKVTQSSRYLVKRTGEKVFLECVQDMDHENMFWYRQDPGLGLRLIYFSYDVKMKEKGDIPEGYSVSREKKERFSLILESASTNQTSMYLCASSLGLGQPRYTGELFFGEGSRLTVL.